This TCR beta chain was found in a study of T cells in Graves' hyperthyroidism and ophthalmopathy. General study results and limits: Model-based prediction identified ophthalmopathy a median about 7 months prior to its onset. Also found in blood were most expanded thyroid clonotypes above 0.001. In the analysis, a 13 V-J model separated ophthalmopathy from stable hyperthyroidism.

Exclusion of patients followed from uncontrolled infection, other autoimmune disease, pregnancy or lactation. CDR1 and CDR2 from the germline V gene are SGHRS and YFSETQ. This CDR3 contains 18 residues. The junction had 12 bases not matched to a gene; V was cut back by 7 bases and J by 2 bases. To note about this clonotype: What it binds is unknown.

RNA transcripts were the template for amplifying TCR beta CDR3 regions. HTBI primers drove first-round RT-PCR of the TCR CDR3. TCRdb ran MiXCR on the multiplex PCR reads and lists one entry per CDR3 protein. Here the sample spans 490,000 or so distinct CDR3 sequences, approximately 48% being singletons. This clonotype was sampled from an adult woman with Graves' disease, either hyperthyroidism or ophthalmopathy (not recorded which). The sequenced material came from peripheral blood or thyroid tissue (not recorded which). The V gene is TRBV5-1, the J gene TRBJ2-6; 10 positions agree with TRBD2. The CDR3 is CASHSGLLAGPGANVLTF. The CDR3, as DNA: TGCGCCAGCCATTCGGGTCTACTAGCGGGACCTGGGGCCAACGTCCTGACTTTC.